This T cell receptor beta chain stems from a study of shared clonotypes between healthy human individuals. This CDR3 is built from 15 residues. CDR1 MDHEN and CDR2 SYDVKM come from the germline V gene. V shed 5 bases, J shed 2 bases, and the junction held 3 bases outside the gene matches. The method was immunoSEQ multiplex PCR; TCRdb's version includes in-frame clones alone and lacks a portion of them. Of about 2.3 million clones listed, more than 80% are singletons. The specimen sequenced was naive CD4+ T cells from PBMCs. Subset specified: CD45RA+ positively selected. The receptor's source is a man aged 18 to 30 in good health. Some clones in this sample may be carry-over from other donors' samples. The chain couples TRBV28 to TRBJ2-5; 12 bases fit TRBD2. CDR3 sequence reads: CASSLAGGLQETQYF. In nucleotides, the CDR3 is TGTGCCAGCAGTCTAGCGGGAGGGTTACAAGAGACCCAGTACTTC.